A single sample gave rise to the 23 T cell receptor beta chains below, sequenced in a study of shared clonotypes between healthy human individuals. Assay: immunoSEQ multiplex PCR; the TCRdb copy retains only in-frame clones and omits some. The repertoire has about 2 million clones, just under 95% of them found once; the top ten carry about 1.1%. Naive CD8 cells lacked CD45RO and underwent positive selection for CCR7, leaving out terminally differentiated effector memory CD45RA+ cells. Sequencing was done on a sample of naive CD8+ T cells sorted from blood. The source is a man younger than 35 in good health.

Only one count was recorded for this clone. This chain connects TRBV7-8 to TRBJ2-7; D perhaps matches TRBD1 (6 bases). V shed 4 bases and J shed 7 bases, with 17 bases lying between them. CDR1 is SGHVS, CDR2 FQNEAQ, per germline. CDR3 length: 14 amino acids. The CDR3 DNA is TGTGCCAGCAGCTCAGGGGAGTTTACGCAAGAGCAGTACTTC. It translates to CASSSGEFTQEQYF. The whole variable domain, filled in from reference TRBV7-8 and TRBJ2-7, reads GAGVSQSPRYKVAKRGQDVALRCDPISGHVSLFWYQQALGQGPEFLTYFQNEAQLDKSGLPSDRFFAERPEGSVSTLKIQRTQQEDSAVYLCASSSGEFTQEQYFGPGTRLTVT.

The chain joins TRBV27 to TRBJ2-1, with 13 bases lining up with TRBD2. With V trimmed by 6 bases and J by 5 bases, 7 bases remained unmatched. Germline V gives CDR1 MNHEY, CDR2 SMNVEV (reference sequence). This CDR3 is built from 16 residues. CDR3 bases: TGTGCCAGCAGCGCCGGACTAGCGGGGGTAAACAATGAGCAGTTCTTC. This gives the protein CASSAGLAGVNNEQFF.

This chain joins TRBV30 and TRBJ1-5; TRBD1 matches 9 bases. The germline V gene encodes CDR1 GTSNPN and CDR2 SVGIG (reference sequence). Losses at the gene ends were 2 bases for V and 6 bases for J; bases not matched to a gene: 5. The CDR3 consists of 14 residues. CDR3 sequence: CAWSSGTGSQPQHF. As DNA, the CDR3 is TGTGCCTGGAGTTCCGGGACAGGGAGTCAGCCCCAGCATTTT.

The V call is TRBV6-5, the J call TRBJ1-2, with D possibly being TRBD1 (5 bases). Trimming left V 0 bases short and J 8 bases short, with 13 bases between. CDR3 size: 14 residues. CDR1 and CDR2 from the germline V gene are MNHEY and SVGAGI. CDR3 protein: CASSYSEGGVGYTF. CDR3 nucleotides: TGTGCCAGCAGTTACTCGGAGGGAGGGGTAGGCTACACCTTC.

Of note for this clone: Distinct nucleotide sequences in the sample also encode this CDR3. The chain couples TRBV5-4 to TRBJ2-7; D not certain. The CDR3 is 12 residues long. V was trimmed by 0 bases and J by 2 bases, leaving 3 bases between them. The V gene's germline CDR1 is SGHNT and CDR2 YYREEE (reference sequence). CDR3 residues: CASSLGAYEQYF. The CDR3 region has the DNA TGTGCCAGCAGCTTGGGCGCCTACGAGCAGTACTTC. Together with reference TRBV5-4 and TRBJ2-7, the CDR3 gives the full variable domain: ETGVTQSPTHLIKTRGQQVTLRCSSQSGHNTVSWYQQALGQGPQFIFQYYREEENGRGNFPPRFSGLQFPNYSSELNVNALELDDSALYLCASSLGAYEQYFGPGTRLTVT.

The chain combines TRBV5-4 with TRBJ2-7, with D unclear. This CDR3 has 15 amino acids. The V end lost 0 bases, the J end lost 5 bases, and 15 bases lay between the germline ends. Germline CDR1 is SGHNT and CDR2 is YYREEE (reference sequence). The CDR3 here is CASSLEGAAWDEQYF. The CDR3 bases are TGTGCCAGCAGCTTGGAGGGTGCAGCCTGGGACGAGCAGTACTTC.

The CDR3 loop is CASSLVPGDTQYF. The DNA of the CDR3 is TGCGCCAGCAGCTTGGTTCCGGGAGATACGCAGTATTTT. The chain couples TRBV5-1 to TRBJ2-3; no reliable D call. The CDR3 sequence is 13 residues long. The germline V gene has CDR1 SGHRS and CDR2 YFSETQ. Trimming stripped 0 bases from V and 5 bases from J, with 7 bases between.

This chain links TRBV2 with TRBJ1-1; D is ambiguous. This CDR3 spans 15 amino acids. CDR1 and CDR2 from the germline V gene are SNHLY and FYNNEI. V lost 1 base and J 0 bases, leaving 9 bases between the germline ends. The CDR3 region has the DNA TGTGCCAGCAGTGAAGAGGTCTACATGAACACTGAAGCTTTCTTT. It yields the protein CASSEEVYMNTEAFF.

On this clone itself: The sample carries other DNA sequences with the same CDR3. V usage is TRBV4-3 and J usage is TRBJ2-7; 11 bases match TRBD2. The length of the CDR3 is 15 residues. V dropped 1 base and J dropped 4; count of bases not matched to a gene: 3. From germline, CDR1 is LGHNA and CDR2 YSLEER. CDR3 coding DNA: TGCGCCAGCAGCCAAGGGTTAGCGGGAGGGTACGAGCAGTACTTC. Encoded protein: CASSQGLAGGYEQYF.

This clone was recorded once. The chain couples TRBV5-6 to TRBJ2-1; D tentatively fits TRBD1 or TRBD2 (5 bases each). Deletions cut 3 bases from V and 7 bases from J, with 11 bases between. The germline gives CDR1 SGHDT, CDR2 YYEEEE. CDR3 length: 13 residues. CDR3 sequence: CASSSGTLNEQFF. The CDR3 coding sequence is TGTGCCAGCAGCTCCGGGACCCTGAATGAGCAGTTCTTC. Filled out from reference TRBV5-6 and TRBJ2-1, the complete variable domain reads DAGVTQSPTHLIKTRGQQVTLRCSPKSGHDTVSWYQQALGQGPQFIFQYYEEEERQRGNFPDRFSGHQFPNYSSELNVNALLLGDSALYLCASSSGTLNEQFFGPGTRLTVL.

The J gene is TRBJ2-6, the V gene TRBV7-9; D not certain. CDR3 length equals 11 residues. V lost 10 bases and J 5 bases, leaving 6 bases between the germline ends. The germline gives CDR1 SEHNR, CDR2 FQNEAQ (reference sequence). CDR3 DNA: TGTGCCACCCCTAGGGCCAACGTCCTGACTTTC. Its protein product is CATPRANVLTF.

A note on this clone: The junction shows a germline mismatch at one end, possibly a read error. At the DNA level, this CDR3 is encoded by other sequences in the same sample as well. The chain joins TRBV2 to TRBJ1-1; D may be TRBD1 (5 bases). The CDR3 spans 12 residues. CDR1 SNHLY and CDR2 FYNNEI come from the germline V gene. The CDR3 DNA follows: TGTGCCAGCGTACGAGAGGGGCCTGAAGCCTTCTTT. It codes for CASVREGPEAFF. The entire variable domain, with the rest obtained from reference TRBV2 and TRBJ1-1, is as follows: EPEVTQTPSHQVTQMGQEVILRCVPISNHLYFYWYRQILGQKVEFLVSFYNNEISEKSEIFDDQFSVERPDGSNFTLKIRSTKLEDSAMYFCASVREGPEAFFGQGTRLTVV.

Of note for this clone: This sample includes further DNA sequences coding for the same CDR3. This sequence joins TRBV5-6 and TRBJ2-5, with unresolved D. The V and J ends lost 2 bases and 4 bases respectively, with 9 bases between them. Germline lookup yields CDR1 SGHDT and CDR2 YYEEEE. The CDR3 totals 13 residues. Here the CDR3 reads CASSLGGPETQYF. The CDR3 coding sequence is TGTGCCAGCAGCTTAGGCGGCCCAGAGACCCAGTACTTC.

V is TRBV7-9 and J is TRBJ2-7; TRBD1 is a possible D gene (6 bases). Trimming removed 5 bases at V and 3 bases at J, with 14 bases between. The germline CDR1 and CDR2 sequences are SEHNR and FQNEAQ (reference sequence). This CDR3 has 14 amino acids. CDR3 sequence: CASSPSTGRYEQYF. The CDR3 bases are TGTGCCAGCAGCCCTTCGACAGGCCGCTACGAGCAGTACTTC.

The CDR3 DNA reads as TGTGCCAGCAGCCCCTGGGACACCCTTAACTATGGCTACACCTTC. Its translation is CASSPWDTLNYGYTF. The V gene is TRBV14, the J gene TRBJ1-2, with a possible D match to TRBD1 (6 bases). In germline, CDR1 is SGHDN, CDR2 FVKESK. The CDR3 spans 15 residues. Trimming pared 4 bases from V and 1 base from J, leaving 13 bases between.

This clone appeared once. The V gene is TRBV6-5, the J gene TRBJ2-5; 8 bases fit TRBD1. Germline V lookup: CDR1 MNHEY, CDR2 SVGAGI. The length of the CDR3 is 16 residues. After removal of 2 bases from V and 3 bases from J, the junction contained 8 bases not matched to a gene. The CDR3 here is CASSYPPGGGKETQYF. The CDR3 DNA follows: TGTGCCAGCAGTTACCCCCCAGGGGGCGGAAAAGAGACCCAGTACTTC.

The V and J genes are TRBV7-9 and TRBJ1-2; D ambiguous. Deletions cut 5 bases from V and 6 bases from J, with 7 bases between. The CDR3 extends over 11 amino acids. The germline V gene has CDR1 SEHNR and CDR2 FQNEAQ (reference sequence). DNA of the CDR3: TGTGCCAGCAGCCTCAGTGATGGCTACACCTTC. Amino acid sequence: CASSLSDGYTF.

V is TRBV5-6 and J is TRBJ2-7; the D is unclear. The CDR3 is 12 amino acids. Germline V gene data show CDR1 as SGHDT and CDR2 as YYEEEE. V shed 2 bases and J shed 3 bases, with 6 bases lying between them. The CDR3 nucleotides are TGTGCCAGCAGCTTACAAAACTACGAGCAGTACTTC. Translating gives CASSLQNYEQYF. The full variable domain, completed using reference TRBV5-6 and TRBJ2-7, is DAGVTQSPTHLIKTRGQQVTLRCSPKSGHDTVSWYQQALGQGPQFIFQYYEEEERQRGNFPDRFSGHQFPNYSSELNVNALLLGDSALYLCASSLQNYEQYFGPGTRLTVT.

The chain joins TRBV10-3 to TRBJ1-1; a possible D gene is TRBD1 (5 bases). The CDR3 length is 14 residues. Germline CDR1 is ENHRY and CDR2 is SYGVKD. Trimming left V 0 bases short and J 6 bases short, with 11 bases between. DNA of the CDR3: TGTGCCATCAGTGAGTCGGGGGGACGCGCTGAAGCTTTCTTT. Protein product: CAISESGGRAEAFF.

V usage is TRBV28 and J usage is TRBJ1-2; no reliable D call. The CDR3 is 18 residues long. The V gene's germline CDR1 is MDHEN and CDR2 SYDVKM. Trimming removed 5 bases from V and 3 bases from J, with 25 bases in between. The CDR3 spells CASSRTVPEFPRDYGYTF. CDR3 nucleotides: TGTGCCAGCAGTCGGACGGTGCCGGAGTTCCCCCGCGACTATGGCTACACCTTC.

The table lists this clone with a few counts. The chain is built from TRBV30 and TRBJ2-5; 10 bases line up with TRBD1. This CDR3 contains 13 residues. Losses at the gene ends were 5 bases for V and 1 base for J; bases not matched to a gene: 1. Germline V gene data show CDR1 as GTSNPN and CDR2 as SVGIG (reference sequence). The CDR3 loop reads CAWDRGPQETQYF. In DNA, the CDR3 is TGTGCCTGGGACAGGGGGCCCCAAGAGACCCAGTACTTC. Filled out from reference TRBV30 and TRBJ2-5, the complete variable domain reads SQTIHQWPATLVQPVGSPLSLECTVEGTSNPNLYWYRQAAGRGLQLLFYSVGIGQISSEVPQNLSASRPQDRQFILSSKKLLLSDSGFYLCAWDRGPQETQYFGPGTRLLVL.

This clone was recorded once. Other DNA variants within this sample encode the same CDR3. This chain joins TRBV9 and TRBJ2-7, with D unclear. The germline CDR1 and CDR2 sequences are SGDLS and YYNGEE. The CDR3 has 14 residues. V lost 0 bases, J lost 0 bases, and 7 bases lay in between. CDR3 in DNA: TGTGCCAGCAGCGTAGCGAGTGACTCCTACGAGCAGTACTTC. Translation: CASSVASDSYEQYF.

This chain uses TRBV10-1 with TRBJ2-3; no definite D call. This CDR3 comprises 12 residues. V was trimmed by 10 bases and J by 4 bases, leaving 12 bases between them. Germline V gene sequence: CDR1 WNHNN, CDR2 SYGVQD (reference sequence). The CDR3 loop is CATPVNPDTQYF. CDR3 DNA sequence: TGCGCCACCCCCGTTAACCCAGATACGCAGTATTTT.